This T cell receptor (beta chain) appears in the sequencing data of a study of blood T cell repertoires in COVID-19. The overall study: Acute and convalescent COVID-19 samples came from the United States, Italy and Spain.

The protocol was immunoSEQ multiplex PCR, while the TCRdb copy is restricted to in-frame clones and leaves out a portion. The repertoire has 150,000 to 190,000 clones, 80% to 90% of them found once; the top ten carry 9.8%. Germline CDR1 is MRHNA and CDR2 is SNTAGT. The length of the CDR3 is 15 residues. With 7 bases clipped from V and 1 base from J, the junction kept 8 bases outside the gene matches. The sequencing sample was made of peripheral blood. The source of this sequence is a woman in her forties or fifties with acute or convalescent COVID-19. The chain recombines TRBV6-4 with TRBJ2-3; 7 nucleotides match TRBD2. DNA for the CDR3: TGTGCCAGCACCCACGAAGCGGGGCGCACAGATACGCAGTATTTT. This sequence encodes CASTHEAGRTDTQYF.